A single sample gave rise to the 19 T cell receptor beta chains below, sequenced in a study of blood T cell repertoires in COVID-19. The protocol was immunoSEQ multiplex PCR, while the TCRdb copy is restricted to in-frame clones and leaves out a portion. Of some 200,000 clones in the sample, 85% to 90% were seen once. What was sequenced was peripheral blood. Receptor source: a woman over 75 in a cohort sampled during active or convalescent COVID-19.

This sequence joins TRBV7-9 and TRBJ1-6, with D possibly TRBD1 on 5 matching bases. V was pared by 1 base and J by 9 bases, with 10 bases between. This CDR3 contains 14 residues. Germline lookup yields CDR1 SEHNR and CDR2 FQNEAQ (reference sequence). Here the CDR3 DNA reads TGTGCCAGCAGCTTAGTAGGGGCCGGTTCACCCCTCCACTTT. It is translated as CASSLVGAGSPLHF.

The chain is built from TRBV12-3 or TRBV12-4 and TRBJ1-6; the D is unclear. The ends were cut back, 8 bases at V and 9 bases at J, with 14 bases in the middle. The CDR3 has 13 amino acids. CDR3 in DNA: TGTGCCAGCTCGAGAGGTTCGAGTTCACCCCTCCACTTT. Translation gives CASSRGSSSPLHF.

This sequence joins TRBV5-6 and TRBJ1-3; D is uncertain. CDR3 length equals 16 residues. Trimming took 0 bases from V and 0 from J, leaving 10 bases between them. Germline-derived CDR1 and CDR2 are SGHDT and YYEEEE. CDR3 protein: CASSLGGGISGNTIYF. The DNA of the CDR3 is TGTGCCAGCAGCTTGGGGGGAGGAATCTCTGGAAACACCATATATTTT.

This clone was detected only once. The CDR3 DNA is TGTGCCAGCAGCTTAGCCAGTCACACAGATACGCAGTATTTT. Amino acids: CASSLASHTDTQYF. The rearrangement joins TRBV7-9 to TRBJ2-3; D unclear. In germline, CDR1 is SEHNR, CDR2 FQNEAQ (reference sequence). The CDR3 is made up of 14 amino acids. V was shortened by 0 bases and J by 2 bases, with 6 bases between the two germline ends.

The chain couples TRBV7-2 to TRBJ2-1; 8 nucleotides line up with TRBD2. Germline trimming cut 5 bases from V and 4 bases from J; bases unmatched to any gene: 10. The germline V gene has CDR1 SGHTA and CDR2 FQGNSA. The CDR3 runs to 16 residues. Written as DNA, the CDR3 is TGTGCCAGCAGCCCCCTCGGGGGGGGCTTGTACAATGAGCAGTTCTTC. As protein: CASSPLGGGLYNEQFF.

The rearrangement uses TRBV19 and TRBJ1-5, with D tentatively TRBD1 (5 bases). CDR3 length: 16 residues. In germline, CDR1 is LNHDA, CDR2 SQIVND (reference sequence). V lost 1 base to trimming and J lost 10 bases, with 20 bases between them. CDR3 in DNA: TGTGCCAGTAGTATAGGGCGGGGGGTTTTAACCACTCCCCAGCATTTT. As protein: CASSIGRGVLTTPQHF.

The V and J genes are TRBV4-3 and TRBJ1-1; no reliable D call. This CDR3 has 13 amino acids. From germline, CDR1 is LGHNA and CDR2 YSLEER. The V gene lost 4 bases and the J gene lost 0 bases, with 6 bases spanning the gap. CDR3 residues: CASSPRLNTEAFF. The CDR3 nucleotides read TGCGCCAGCAGCCCCAGATTGAACACTGAAGCTTTCTTT.

Here the CDR3 DNA reads TGTGCCAGCAGCTATGGGGGGGCAAGAATCGGGGAGCTGTTTTTT. Protein: CASSYGGARIGELFF. This sequence joins TRBV28 and TRBJ2-2, with D possibly being TRBD2 (7 bases). The CDR3 length is 15 residues. The V and J ends lost 6 bases and 7 bases respectively, with 18 bases between them. Germline CDR1 is MDHEN and CDR2 is SYDVKM.

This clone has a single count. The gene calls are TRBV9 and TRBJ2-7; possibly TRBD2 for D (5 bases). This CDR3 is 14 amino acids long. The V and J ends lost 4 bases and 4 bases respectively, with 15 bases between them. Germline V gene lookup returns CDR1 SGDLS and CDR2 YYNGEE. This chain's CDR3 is CASSTGASGYEQYV. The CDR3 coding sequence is TGTGCCAGCAGCACGGGCGCTTCGGGGTACGAGCAGTACGTC.

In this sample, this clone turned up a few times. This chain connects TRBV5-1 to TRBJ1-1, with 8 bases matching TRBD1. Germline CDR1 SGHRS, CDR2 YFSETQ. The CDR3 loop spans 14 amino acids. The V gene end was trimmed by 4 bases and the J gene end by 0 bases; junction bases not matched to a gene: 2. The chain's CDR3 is CASSRTGLNTEAFF. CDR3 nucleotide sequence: TGCGCCAGCAGCCGGACAGGGTTGAACACTGAAGCTTTCTTT.

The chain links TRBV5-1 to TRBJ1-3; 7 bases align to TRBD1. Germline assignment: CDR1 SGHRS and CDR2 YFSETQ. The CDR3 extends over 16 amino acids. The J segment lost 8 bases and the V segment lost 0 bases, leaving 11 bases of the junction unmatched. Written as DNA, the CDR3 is TGCGCCAGCAGCTTGGAGGGGTTAGGGGGCGTGGACACCATATATTTT. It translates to CASSLEGLGGVDTIYF.

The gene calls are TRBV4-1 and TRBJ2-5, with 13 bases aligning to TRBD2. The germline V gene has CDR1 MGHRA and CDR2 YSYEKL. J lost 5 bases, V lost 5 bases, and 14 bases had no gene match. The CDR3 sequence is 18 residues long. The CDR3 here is CASSKGTSGGASSETQYF. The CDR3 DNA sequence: TGCGCCAGCAGCAAAGGAACTAGCGGGGGGGCCTCCTCTGAGACCCAGTACTTC.

CDR3 coding DNA: TGTGCCAGCAGCTTTACAGGGTCTGAAGCTTTCTTT. Its translation: CASSFTGSEAFF. J is TRBJ1-1 and V is TRBV7-9; D is perhaps TRBD1 (6 bases). V gave up 3 bases and J gave up 6 bases, with 8 bases separating them. This CDR3 is built from 12 residues. CDR1 is SEHNR, CDR2 FQNEAQ, per germline (reference sequence). Supplemented by reference TRBV7-9 and TRBJ1-1, the full variable domain reads DTGVSQNPRHKITKRGQNVTFRCDPISEHNRLYWYRQTLGQGPEFLTYFQNEAQLEKSRLLSDRFSAERPKGSFSTLEIQRTEQGDSAMYLCASSFTGSEAFFGQGTRLTVV.

CDR3 residues: CASSLLQGALSSGNTIYF. The CDR3 bases are TGTGCCAGCAGCTTGTTACAGGGAGCCCTAAGCTCTGGAAACACCATATATTTT. V is TRBV7-2 and J is TRBJ1-3, with TRBD1 as a possible D gene (6 bases). This CDR3 spans 18 amino acids. Trimming shortened V by 3 bases and J by 0 bases, and 18 bases separated the two germline ends. The germline V gene encodes CDR1 SGHTA and CDR2 FQGNSA.

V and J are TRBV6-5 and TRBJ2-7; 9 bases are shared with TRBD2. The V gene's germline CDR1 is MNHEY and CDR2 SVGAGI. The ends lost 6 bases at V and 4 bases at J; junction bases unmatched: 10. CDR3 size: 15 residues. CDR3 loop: CASSFTAGGVYEQYV. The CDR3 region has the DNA TGTGCCAGCAGCTTCACAGCGGGAGGCGTATACGAGCAGTACGTC.

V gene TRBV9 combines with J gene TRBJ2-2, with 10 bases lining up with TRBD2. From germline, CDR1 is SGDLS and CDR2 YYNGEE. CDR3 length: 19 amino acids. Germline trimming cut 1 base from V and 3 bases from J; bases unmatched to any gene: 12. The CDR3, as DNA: TGTGCCAGCAGCGTAAGGCCTAGCGGGAGTATTGGGGACACCGGGGAGCTGTTTTTT. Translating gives CASSVRPSGSIGDTGELFF. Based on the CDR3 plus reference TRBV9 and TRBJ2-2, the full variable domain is DSGVTQTPKHLITATGQRVTLRCSPRSGDLSVYWYQQSLDQGLQFLIQYYNGEERAKGNILERFSAQQFPDLHSELNLSSLELGDSALYFCASSVRPSGSIGDTGELFFGEGSRLTVL.

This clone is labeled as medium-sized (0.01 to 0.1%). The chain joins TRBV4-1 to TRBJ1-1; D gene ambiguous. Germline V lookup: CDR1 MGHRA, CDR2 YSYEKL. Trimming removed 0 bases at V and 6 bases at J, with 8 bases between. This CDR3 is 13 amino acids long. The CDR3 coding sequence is TGCGCCAGCAGCCAAGACCCAGGCTCTGAAGCTTTCTTT. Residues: CASSQDPGSEAFF.

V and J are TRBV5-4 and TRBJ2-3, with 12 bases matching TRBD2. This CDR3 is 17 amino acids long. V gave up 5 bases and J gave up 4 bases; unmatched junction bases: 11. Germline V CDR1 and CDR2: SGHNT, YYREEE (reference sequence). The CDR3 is CASSRPTSGSGPDTQYF. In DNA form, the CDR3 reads TGTGCCAGCAGTCGACCGACTAGCGGGAGTGGGCCAGATACGCAGTATTTT.

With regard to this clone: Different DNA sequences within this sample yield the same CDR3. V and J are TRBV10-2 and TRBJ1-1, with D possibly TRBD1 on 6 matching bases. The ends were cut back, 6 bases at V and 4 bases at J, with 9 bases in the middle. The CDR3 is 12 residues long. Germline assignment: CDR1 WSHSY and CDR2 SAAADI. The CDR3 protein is CASRDSSTEAFF. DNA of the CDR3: TGCGCCAGCAGGGACAGTTCCACTGAAGCTTTCTTT.